These 25 T cell receptor beta chains were sequenced from one sample in a study of T cell repertoires in cytomegalovirus infection. These TCRs are of unknown antigen specificity. MiXCR, run by TCRdb on the reads, gives a single entry per CDR3 protein. The table has a few hundred thousand distinct CDR3 sequences, about 35% seen once. The sample in question was cultured PBMCs, obtained from culture after CMV antigen stimulation. These receptors originate from a human donor in good health (CMV status not recorded). Some clones in this sample may be carry-over from other donors' samples.

The chain couples TRBV6-6 to TRBJ2-5; 9 bases line up with TRBD2. Trimming removed 6 bases from V and 1 base from J; junction bases left unmatched: 12. CDR3 length: 17 amino acids. CDR1 is MNHNY and CDR2 is SVGAGI in the germline V gene (reference sequence). As DNA, the CDR3 is TGTGCCAGCAGCCGCGAGGTAGCGGGAGATTCCCAAGAGACCCAGTACTTC. Translated, it gives CASSREVAGDSQETQYF.

The table lists this clonotype with many counts. V and J are TRBV7-2 and TRBJ1-6, with D maybe TRBD1 (5 bases). This CDR3 is built from 16 residues. V lost 5 bases to trimming and J lost 10 bases, with 21 bases between them. The germline V gene has CDR1 SGHTA and CDR2 FQGNSA. The CDR3 DNA follows: TGTGCCAGCAGCCAAGGACGGGGGAGATTTGAGTCACCCCTCCACTTT. Its protein is CASSQGRGRFESPLHF. The full variable domain, with the rest looked up from reference TRBV7-2 and TRBJ1-6, is GAGVSQSPSNKVTEKGKDVELRCDPISGHTALYWYRQSLGQGLEFLIYFQGNSAPDKSGLPSDRFSAERTGGSVSTLTIQRTQQEDSAVYLCASSQGRGRFESPLHFGNGTRLTVT.

The chain couples TRBV7-9 to TRBJ2-1; 9 bases agree with TRBD2. Germline V gene data show CDR1 as SEHNR and CDR2 as FQNEAQ (reference sequence). The CDR3 totals 16 residues. J was trimmed by 8 bases and V by 1 base; bases with no gene match: 9. The CDR3 reads CASSLVGLAGDHEQFF. CDR3 coding DNA: TGTGCCAGCAGCTTAGTCGGCTTAGCGGGAGACCATGAGCAGTTCTTC.

V and J are TRBV20-1 and TRBJ1-3; tentatively, D is TRBD1 (5 bases). Germline V gene sequence: CDR1 DFQATT, CDR2 SNEGSKA (reference sequence). The CDR3 consists of 14 residues. The V end was cut by 3 bases, the J end by 2 bases, with 11 bases between. CDR3 in amino acids: CSARGTAPGNTIYF. The CDR3 DNA follows: TGCAGTGCTAGGGGGACCGCACCTGGAAACACCATATATTTT.

The sample holds a few counts of this clonotype. V is TRBV12-3 or TRBV12-4 and J is TRBJ2-3; D remains unclear. This CDR3 is built from 15 residues. V lost 7 bases and J lost 4, with 18 bases in between. The CDR3 region is CASIPGRLGADTQYF. In nucleotides, the CDR3 is TGTGCCAGCATCCCCGGAAGGCTTGGGGCAGATACGCAGTATTTT.

This chain uses TRBV7-4 with TRBJ1-2; D uncertain. V dropped 5 bases and J dropped 0 bases, with 13 bases sitting between them. The CDR3 runs 15 residues. Per the germline V gene, CDR1 is SGHVT and CDR2 is SQSDAQ. CDR3 bases: TGTGCCAGCAGCCCGATAGGGCAGGCTAACTATGGCTACACCTTC. Translation: CASSPIGQANYGYTF. Full variable domain (rest looked up from reference TRBV7-4 and TRBJ1-2): GAGVSQSPRYKVAKRGRDVALRCDSISGHVTLYWYRQTLGQGSEVLTYSQSDAQRDKSGRPSGRFSAERPERSVSTLKIQRTEQGDSAVYLCASSPIGQANYGYTFGSGTRLTVV.

This clonotype came up a few times. The CDR3 sequence is CASPQGGSTDTQYF. The CDR3 DNA reads TGTGCCAGTCCTCAGGGAGGAAGCACAGATACGCAGTATTTT. The rearrangement links TRBV7-9 to TRBJ2-3, with TRBD2 as a possible D gene (6 bases). The length of the CDR3 is 14 residues. Germline V gene data show CDR1 as SEHNR and CDR2 as FQNEAQ (reference sequence). V was clipped by 9 bases and J by 0 bases, with 13 bases between them.

This clonotype was observed a handful of times. This chain's CDR3 is CASSYSFAGNEQFF. Written as DNA, the CDR3 is TGTGCCAGCAGTTACTCCTTTGCGGGTAATGAGCAGTTCTTC. The V gene is TRBV6-2 or TRBV6-3, the J gene TRBJ2-1; maybe TRBD2 (5 bases). The CDR3 loop spans 14 amino acids. The V gene lost 0 bases and the J gene lost 7 bases, with 10 bases spanning the gap. CDR1 and CDR2 (germline): MNHEY, SVGEGT.

J is TRBJ2-6 and V is TRBV7-9; 9 positions match TRBD1. This CDR3 is built from 19 residues. CDR1 is SEHNR and CDR2 is FQNEAQ in the germline V gene (reference sequence). The J segment lost 4 bases and the V segment lost 5 bases, leaving 15 bases of the junction unmatched. The chain's CDR3 is CASSHSTRDRASGANVLTF. CDR3 bases: TGTGCCAGCAGCCATTCGACCCGGGACAGGGCGTCCGGGGCCAACGTCCTGACTTTC.

The chain recombines TRBV7-4 with TRBJ1-6; D call uncertain. Germline V CDR1 and CDR2: SGHVT, SQSDAQ. Trimming cost V 4 bases and J 4 bases, with 8 bases left between them. This CDR3 has 14 amino acids. This CDR3 is CASSYDTYNSPLHF. The CDR3 region has the DNA TGTGCCAGCAGCTACGACACTTATAATTCACCCCTCCACTTT.

There are a few counts of this clonotype. This chain connects TRBV6-2 or TRBV6-3 to TRBJ2-6, with TRBD1 matching 7 bases. The CDR3 contains 16 residues. Looked up from germline, CDR1 is MNHEY and CDR2 is SVGEGT. J gave up 5 bases and V 6 bases, and 10 bases lay outside the gene matches. The CDR3 DNA reads TGTGCCAGCAGAGCTATTGGACAGGACTGGGCCAACGTCCTGACTTTC. Amino acids: CASRAIGQDWANVLTF.

The chain recombines TRBV12-3 or TRBV12-4 with TRBJ1-1, with D possibly matching TRBD1 (6 bases). V was pared by 5 bases and J by 9 bases, with 10 bases between. The CDR3 spans 11 residues. CDR3 protein: CASSLGQKAFF. The CDR3 DNA reads as TGTGCCAGCAGTCTTGGACAGAAAGCTTTCTTT.

V is TRBV6-6 and J is TRBJ2-2; 7 nucleotides align to TRBD2. Germline assignment: CDR1 MNHNY and CDR2 SVGAGI (reference sequence). V was pared by 2 bases and J by 1 base, with 1 base of the junction left unmatched. This CDR3 region has 15 residues. CDR3 DNA sequence: TGTGCCAGCAGTTACGGCGGGAGGAACACCGGGGAGCTGTTTTTT. Encoded protein: CASSYGGRNTGELFF.

Ten or more counts support this clonotype. The V and J genes are TRBV7-2 and TRBJ1-1, with 11 nucleotides matching TRBD1. The J segment lost 4 bases and the V segment lost 1 base, leaving 8 bases of the junction unmatched. The CDR3 sequence is 17 residues long. Germline V lookup: CDR1 SGHTA, CDR2 FQGNSA. The CDR3 DNA reads as TGTGCCAGCAGCTTAGGGAGGACAGGGGGCCGGTCCACTGAAGCTTTCTTT. This gives the protein CASSLGRTGGRSTEAFF.

This clonotype was found a few times. The chain carries TRBV7-9 and TRBJ2-1; a possible D gene is TRBD1 (6 bases). Germline V lookup: CDR1 SEHNR, CDR2 FQNEAQ (reference sequence). Trimming took off 5 bases at V and 13 bases at J, with 21 bases between the two ends. This CDR3 spans 14 amino acids. The CDR3 protein is CASSPVQGPVRQFF. The CDR3 DNA reads as TGTGCCAGCAGCCCAGTTCAGGGGCCCGTACGTCAGTTCTTC. Using reference TRBV7-9 and TRBJ2-1 for the parts outside the CDR3, the full variable domain is DTGVSQNPRHKITKRGQNVTFRCDPISEHNRLYWYRQTLGQGPEFLTYFQNEAQLEKSRLLSDRFSAERPKGSFSTLEIQRTEQGDSAMYLCASSPVQGPVRQFFGPGTRLTVL.

The chain links TRBV19 to TRBJ1-6, with 9 bases lining up with TRBD1. Germline CDR1 LNHDA, CDR2 SQIVND (reference sequence). The CDR3 spans 15 residues. V lost 4 bases to trimming and J lost 7 bases; unmatched junction nucleotides: 5. This chain's CDR3 is CASSTQQGANSPLHF. CDR3 coding DNA: TGTGCCAGTAGTACTCAACAGGGGGCGAATTCACCCCTCCACTTT.

With respect to this clonotype: A much bigger clone sits one base away, suggesting this may be a read error. The CDR3 DNA is TGTGCCAGCAGGTTGGACAGCTACGAGCAGTACTTC. This codes for CASRLDSYEQYF. The chain employs TRBV2 and TRBJ2-7; a possible D gene is TRBD1 (6 bases). The V end lost 6 bases, the J end lost 3 bases, and 9 bases lay between the germline ends. CDR3 length: 12 amino acids. Germline V gene sequence: CDR1 SNHLY, CDR2 FYNNEI.

Only one count was recorded for this clonotype. The V and J genes are TRBV19 and TRBJ2-3; TRBD2 agrees at 9 bases. The CDR3 totals 16 residues. From germline, CDR1 is LNHDA and CDR2 SQIVND (reference sequence). J gave up 6 bases and V 6 bases, and 13 bases lay outside the gene matches. CDR3 nucleotides: TGTGCCAGTAGGAGCCTTTTGCGGGAGGGGGGGGATACGCAGTATTTT. Protein sequence: CASRSLLREGGDTQYF.

The rearrangement uses TRBV20-1 and TRBJ1-5; D gene ambiguous. Germline assignment: CDR1 DFQATT and CDR2 SNEGSKA (reference sequence). V lost 2 bases, J lost 4 bases, and 6 bases lay in between. The CDR3 extends over 12 amino acids. The CDR3 DNA reads as TGCAGTGCTAGACGGGGTAATCAGCCCCAGCATTTT. Protein sequence: CSARRGNQPQHF.

This clonotype was counted ten times or more. The rearrangement joins TRBV7-2 to TRBJ2-3; D is tentatively TRBD1 or TRBD2 (6 bases each). Germline CDR1 reads SGHTA; CDR2 reads FQGNSA. Deletions cut 7 bases from V and 0 bases from J, with 14 bases between. The CDR3 length is 15 residues. The CDR3: CASTDLGGSTDTQYF. Here the CDR3 DNA reads TGTGCCAGCACCGATTTAGGGGGGAGCACAGATACGCAGTATTTT.

This chain links TRBV12-3 or TRBV12-4 with TRBJ1-3, with D perhaps TRBD1 (6 bases). The CDR3 contains 13 residues. Trimming stripped 6 bases from V and 4 bases from J, with 10 bases between. The CDR3 DNA is TGTGCCAGCAGCGGACAGACAGGAAACACCATATATTTT. Protein sequence: CASSGQTGNTIYF.

CDR3 sequence reads: CASSPRDLAAYEQYV. CDR3 DNA sequence: TGTGCCAGCAGTCCCCGGGACCTAGCGGCCTACGAGCAGTACGTC. The rearrangement links TRBV6-8 to TRBJ2-7, with 7 bases lining up with TRBD2. The CDR3 extends over 15 amino acids. Germline V gives CDR1 MNHGY, CDR2 SAAAGT. Trimming cost V 5 bases and J 2 bases; bases outside gene matches: 9.

In its sample, this clonotype was seen a few times. The chain carries TRBV12-3 or TRBV12-4 and TRBJ1-5; TRBD1 matches at 8 bases. V lost 5 bases to trimming and J lost 4 bases; unmatched junction nucleotides: 7. This CDR3 spans 15 amino acids. The CDR3 nucleotides are TGTGCCAGCAGTCAACTGGACAGGGTGAATCAGCCCCAGCATTTT. Amino acids: CASSQLDRVNQPQHF.

This clonotype was picked up many times. The chain carries TRBV7-2 and TRBJ2-3, with D uncertain. Trimming removed 5 bases from V and 1 base from J, with 10 bases in between. CDR3 length: 14 residues. Germline values: CDR1 SGHTA, CDR2 FQGNSA. Here the CDR3 reads CASSLKVGTDTQYF. As DNA, the CDR3 is TGTGCCAGCAGCCTGAAGGTTGGCACAGATACGCAGTATTTT.

The J gene is TRBJ2-3, the V gene TRBV20-1, with 8 bases matching TRBD1. The CDR3 runs 16 residues. The germline V gene encodes CDR1 DFQATT and CDR2 SNEGSKA (reference sequence). Unmatched junction bases numbered 10, after V lost 3 bases and J lost 2 bases. CDR3 sequence reads: CSAREGQASNTDTQYF. CDR3 DNA: TGCAGTGCTAGGGAGGGACAGGCCTCTAACACAGATACGCAGTATTTT.